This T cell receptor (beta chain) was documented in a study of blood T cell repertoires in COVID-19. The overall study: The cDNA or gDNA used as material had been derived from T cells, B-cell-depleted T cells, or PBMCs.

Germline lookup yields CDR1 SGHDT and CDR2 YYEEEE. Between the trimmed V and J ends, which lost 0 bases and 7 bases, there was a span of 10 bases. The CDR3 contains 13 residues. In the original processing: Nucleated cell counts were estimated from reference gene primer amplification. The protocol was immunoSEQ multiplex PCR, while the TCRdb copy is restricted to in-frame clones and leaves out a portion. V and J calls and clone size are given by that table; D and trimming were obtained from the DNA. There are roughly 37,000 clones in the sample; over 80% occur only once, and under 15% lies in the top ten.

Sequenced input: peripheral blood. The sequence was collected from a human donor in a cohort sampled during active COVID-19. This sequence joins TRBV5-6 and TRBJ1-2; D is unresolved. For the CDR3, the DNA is TGTGCCAGCAGCTTGGTAGTTTCACGTGGCTACACCTTC. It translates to CASSLVVSRGYTF.